The T cell receptor (beta chain) described here comes from a study of radiotherapy plus CTLA-4 blockade in lung cancer. Germline values: CDR1 LNHNV, CDR2 YYDKDF (reference sequence). The CDR3 totals 15 residues. V was shortened by 0 bases and J by 6 bases, with 13 bases between the two germline ends. Data came from immunoSEQ multiplex PCR; TCRdb stores just in-frame clones and leaves some out. The table lists tens of thousands of clones, 78% of them singletons. This clonotype originated in a human donor with non-small cell lung cancer whose response to radiotherapy plus ipilimumab could not be evaluated. Some clones in this sample may be carry-over from other donors' samples. The material was peripheral blood, obtained from a patient treated with radiotherapy plus ipilimumab. The gene calls are TRBV15 and TRBJ2-3; no definite D call. CDR3 sequence reads: CATSRDRPPQDTQYF. The DNA of the CDR3 is TGTGCCACCAGCAGAGATCGTCCCCCCCAGGATACGCAGTATTTT.